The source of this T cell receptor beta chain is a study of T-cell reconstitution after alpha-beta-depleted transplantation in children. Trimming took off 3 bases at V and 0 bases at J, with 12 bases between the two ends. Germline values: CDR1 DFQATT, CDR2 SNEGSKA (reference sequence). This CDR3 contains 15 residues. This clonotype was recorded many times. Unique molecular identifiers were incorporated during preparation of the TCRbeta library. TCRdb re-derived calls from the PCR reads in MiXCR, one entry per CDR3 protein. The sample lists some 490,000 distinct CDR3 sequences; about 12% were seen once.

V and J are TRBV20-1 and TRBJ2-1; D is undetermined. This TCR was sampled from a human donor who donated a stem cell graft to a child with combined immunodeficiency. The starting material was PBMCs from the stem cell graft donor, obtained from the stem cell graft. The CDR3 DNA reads TGCAGTGCTAGTCCTGGACCCTTCTCCTACAATGAGCAGTTCTTC. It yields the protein CSASPGPFSYNEQFF.